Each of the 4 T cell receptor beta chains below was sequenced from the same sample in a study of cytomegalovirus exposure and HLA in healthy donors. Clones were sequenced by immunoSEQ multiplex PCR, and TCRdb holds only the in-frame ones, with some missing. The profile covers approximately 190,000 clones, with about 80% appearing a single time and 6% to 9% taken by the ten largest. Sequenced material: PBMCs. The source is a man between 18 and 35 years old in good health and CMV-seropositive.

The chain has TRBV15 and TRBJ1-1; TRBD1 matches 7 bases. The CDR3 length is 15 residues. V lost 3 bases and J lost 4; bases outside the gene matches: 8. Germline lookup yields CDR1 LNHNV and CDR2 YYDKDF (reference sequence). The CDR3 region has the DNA TGTGCCACCAGCAGCCTTGACAGGGAGGCCACTGAAGCTTTCTTT. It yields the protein CATSSLDREATEAFF.

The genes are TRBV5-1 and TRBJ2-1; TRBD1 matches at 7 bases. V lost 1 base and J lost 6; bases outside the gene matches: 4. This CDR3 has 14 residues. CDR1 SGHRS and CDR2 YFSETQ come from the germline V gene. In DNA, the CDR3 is TGCGCCAGCAGCTTGTGGACAGGAGCCAATGAGCAGTTCTTC. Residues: CASSLWTGANEQFF.

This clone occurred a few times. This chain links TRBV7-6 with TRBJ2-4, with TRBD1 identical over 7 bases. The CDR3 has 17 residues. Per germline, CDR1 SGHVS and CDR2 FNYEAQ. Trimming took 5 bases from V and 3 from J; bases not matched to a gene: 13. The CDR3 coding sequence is TGTGCCAGCAGCGCAAGGAAGGGGGCTGGGGGCAAAAACATTCAGTACTTC. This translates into CASSARKGAGGKNIQYF.

The CDR3 here is CASSLGSKRDTQYF. The CDR3 DNA follows: TGTGCCAGCAGCCTAGGATCAAAGAGGGATACGCAGTATTTT. The chain joins TRBV5-6 to TRBJ2-3, with D unresolved. The CDR3 extends over 14 amino acids. Germline V gene data show CDR1 as SGHDT and CDR2 as YYEEEE. The ends were cut back, 4 bases at V and 6 bases at J, with 15 bases in the middle.